The entry below describes one T cell receptor (beta chain). The antigen is unknown. Germline V gives CDR1 SGHAT, CDR2 FQDESV (reference sequence). V shed 5 bases and J shed 2 bases, with 12 bases lying between them. This CDR3 is 14 amino acids long. TCRdb keeps only in-frame clones here, not all; method: immunoSEQ multiplex PCR. The table has about 160,000 clones, around 90% seen once. This sample was included in a study of T cell responses to AZD1222 COVID-19 vaccine. Study-level findings and limits: Nearly half of the spike-specific TCRs reportedly recognize variant regions that carry no mutations. Recipients of two AZD1222 doses showed rising Spike-specific TCR breadth and depth. Every sample of the repertoires postdated the peak T cell response. Across the whole spike, CD4 TCRs peaked at regions 160-218 and 743-854.

The sequencing used peripheral blood, collected on day 0 of AZD1222 vaccination. This TCR came from an adult in good health. The chain has TRBV11-1 and TRBJ1-1, with D perhaps TRBD1 (6 bases). For the CDR3, the DNA is TGTGCCAGCAGCAAACGGGACATCAACACTGAAGCTTTCTTT. This codes for CASSKRDINTEAFF. Based on the CDR3 plus reference TRBV11-1 and TRBJ1-1, the full variable domain is EAEVAQSPRYKITEKSQAVAFWCDPISGHATLYWYRQILGQGPELLVQFQDESVVDDSQLPKDRFSAERLKGVDSTLKIQPAELGDSAMYLCASSKRDINTEAFFGQGTRLTVV.